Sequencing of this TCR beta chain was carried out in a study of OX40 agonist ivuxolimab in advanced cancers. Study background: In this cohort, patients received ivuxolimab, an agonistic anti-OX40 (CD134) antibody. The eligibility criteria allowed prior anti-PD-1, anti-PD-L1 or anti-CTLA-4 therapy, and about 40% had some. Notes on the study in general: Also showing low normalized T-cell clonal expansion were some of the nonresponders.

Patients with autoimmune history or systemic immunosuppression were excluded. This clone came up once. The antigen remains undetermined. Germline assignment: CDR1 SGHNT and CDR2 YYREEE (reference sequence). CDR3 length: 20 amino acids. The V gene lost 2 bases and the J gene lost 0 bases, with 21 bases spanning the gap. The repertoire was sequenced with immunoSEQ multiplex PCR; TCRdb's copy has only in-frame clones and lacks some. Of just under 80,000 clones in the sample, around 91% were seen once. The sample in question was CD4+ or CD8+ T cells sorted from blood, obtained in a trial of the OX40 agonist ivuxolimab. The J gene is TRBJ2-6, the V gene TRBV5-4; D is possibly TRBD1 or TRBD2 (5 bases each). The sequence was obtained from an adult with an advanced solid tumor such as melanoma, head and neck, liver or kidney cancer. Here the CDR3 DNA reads TGTGCCAGCAGCTTAGGGACCAGAAACATCTTAAGCTCTGGGGCCAACGTCCTGACTTTC. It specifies CASSLGTRNILSSGANVLTF.